Listed here is a single TCR beta chain. The record originates from a study of T-cell reconstitution after alpha-beta-depleted transplantation in children. V lost 5 bases and J 5 bases, leaving 13 bases between the germline ends. This CDR3 is built from 14 residues. Germline CDR1 SEHNR, CDR2 FQNEAQ (reference sequence). It was with unique molecular identifiers that the TCRbeta library was prepared. TCRdb analysed the PCR reads with MiXCR anew, one entry per CDR3 protein. The sample consists of about 360,000 distinct CDR3 sequences, less than 15% of them appearing once. J is TRBJ2-1 and V is TRBV7-9; perhaps D is TRBD1 or TRBD2 (5 bases each). The TCR originated in a human donor who donated a stem cell graft to a child with Fanconi anemia. The sequenced sample was PBMCs, obtained from the stem cell graft. The CDR3 is CASSHPGQNNEQFF. The CDR3 DNA sequence: TGTGCCAGCAGCCACCCGGGGCAGAACAATGAGCAGTTCTTC.